The rows below give T cell receptor beta chains drawn from one sample of a study of blood T cell repertoires in COVID-19. Data came from immunoSEQ multiplex PCR; TCRdb stores just in-frame clones and leaves some out. Here the sample spans 35,000 to 50,000 clones, approximately 80% being singletons. Input material: peripheral blood. These receptors all come from a woman older than 75 with acute or convalescent COVID-19. CDR3s include the opening cysteine and the closing phenylalanine or tryptophan. The D gene is left open where the match is weak. For some rows the clone size is stated as once, few or many, or as a class when expanded; others skip it.

cdr3_aa,cdr3_nt,j_call,clone_size,v_call,d_call
CAARGQENEKLFF,TGTGCCGCCCGGGGACAGGAAAATGAAAAACTGTTTTTT,TRBJ1-4,few,TRBV6-5,TRBD1
CASSRTRAFEEKLFF,TGCGCCAGCAGCCGGACGCGGGCCTTCGAGGAAAAACTGTTTTTT,TRBJ1-4,NA,TRBV5-1,NA
CASSMGSYNEQFF,TGTGCCAGTAGTATGGGCAGTTACAATGAGCAGTTCTTC,TRBJ2-1,NA,TRBV19,NA
CASGSSGSGYGYTF,TGTGCTAGTGGTTCCTCAGGGTCCGGTTATGGCTACACCTTC,TRBJ1-2,NA,TRBV12-5,NA
CASIGVRETGELFF,TGTGCCAGTATCGGAGTCAGGGAAACCGGGGAGCTGTTTTTT,TRBJ2-2,NA,TRBV19,NA
CASSELTDTQYF,TGTGCCAGCAGTGAGTTAACAGATACGCAGTATTTT,TRBJ2-3,NA,TRBV2,NA
CASSPRQGSETQYF,TGTGCCAGCAGCCCTCGACAGGGGAGTGAGACCCAGTACTTC,TRBJ2-5,NA,TRBV7-9,TRBD1
CASSEGQGNEQYF,TGTGCCAGCAGCGAGGGACAGGGGAACGAGCAGTACTTC,TRBJ2-7,medium-sized,TRBV7-9,TRBD1
CATSDYGGPNEKLFF,TGTGCCACCAGCGACTACGGGGGGCCGAATGAAAAACTGTTTTTT,TRBJ1-4,NA,TRBV15,NA
CASSWAGRDTIYF,TGTGCCAGCAGCTGGGCGGGGAGGGACACCATATATTTT,TRBJ1-3,NA,TRBV7-8,NA
CASSLGLPGNTIYF,TGTGCCAGCAGCTTGGGACTCCCTGGAAACACCATATATTTT,TRBJ1-3,NA,TRBV7-2,NA
CASSVGQWLNTIYF,TGTGCCAGCAGCGTAGGACAGTGGCTCAACACCATATATTTT,TRBJ1-3,few,TRBV9,NA
CAISRDTSAYNEQFF,TGTGCCATCAGTAGGGACACCTCAGCCTACAATGAGCAGTTCTTC,TRBJ2-1,NA,TRBV10-3,NA
CASSSQGAGEETQYF,TGTGCCAGCAGCTCGCAGGGGGCGGGTGAAGAGACCCAGTACTTC,TRBJ2-5,NA,TRBV27,TRBD1
CASSTGTGGTETQYF,TGCGCCAGCAGTACCGGGACAGGGGGTACTGAGACCCAGTACTTC,TRBJ2-5,once,TRBV5-1,TRBD1
CASSMDSTSGNTIYF,TGTGCCAGCAGTATGGACAGCACCTCTGGAAACACCATATATTTT,TRBJ1-3,NA,TRBV27,NA
CASSSGQENTEAFF,TGTGCCAGCTCATCGGGACAGGAGAACACTGAAGCTTTCTTT,TRBJ1-1,NA,TRBV18,TRBD1
CASSDRAGGPFNEQFF,TGCGCCAGCAGTGACCGAGCGGGGGGGCCTTTTAATGAGCAGTTCTTC,TRBJ2-1,few,TRBV10-2,TRBD2
CASSLHSIEAFF,TGTGCCAGCAGTTTACACAGCATTGAAGCTTTCTTT,TRBJ1-1,NA,TRBV12-3/TRBV12-4,NA
CASSLVSGQLNTEAFF,TGTGCCAGCAGCTTAGTATCGGGACAGCTGAACACTGAAGCTTTCTTT,TRBJ1-1,few,TRBV7-8,TRBD1
CASSQHQGNEKLFF,TGTGCCAGCAGCCAACACCAGGGGAATGAAAAACTGTTTTTT,TRBJ1-4,NA,TRBV6-2/TRBV6-3,NA
CASSSNRGVRTEAFF,TGTGCCAGCAGCTCAAACAGGGGTGTTAGGACTGAAGCTTTCTTT,TRBJ1-1,NA,TRBV11-3,TRBD1
CVPGTDPYNEQFF,TGTGTTCCCGGGACAGACCCTTACAATGAGCAGTTCTTC,TRBJ2-1,NA,TRBV6-5,TRBD1
CASGPGDLYNEQFF,TGTGCTAGTGGCCCGGGGGACCTTTACAATGAGCAGTTCTTC,TRBJ2-1,once,TRBV12-5,NA
CASSIEAGTHRGEQYF,TGTGCCAGTAGTATAGAGGCGGGTACCCACCGGGGTGAGCAGTACTTC,TRBJ2-7,NA,TRBV19,NA
CASSPRVGQGIYNEQFF,TGTGCCAGCAGCCCCCGCGTCGGACAGGGGATTTACAATGAGCAGTTCTTC,TRBJ2-1,NA,TRBV7-9,TRBD1
CASSPQGETQYF,TGTGCCAGCTCCCCCCAGGGTGAGACCCAGTACTTC,TRBJ2-5,NA,TRBV18,NA
CAWRTLGNTIYF,TGTGCCTGGAGGACTCTTGGAAACACCATATATTTT,TRBJ1-3,NA,TRBV30,NA
CASSLQQGGNEQFF,TGTGCCAGCTCACTTCAACAGGGGGGCAATGAGCAGTTCTTC,TRBJ2-1,NA,TRBV18,TRBD1
CASSPRDRVGGELFF,TGTGCCAGCAGCCCCCGGGACAGGGTTGGCGGGGAGCTGTTTTTT,TRBJ2-2,NA,TRBV7-9,TRBD1
CASSQDTSGDEQFF,TGCGCCAGCAGCCAGGACACTAGCGGCGATGAGCAGTTCTTC,TRBJ2-1,NA,TRBV4-3,TRBD2
CASSFLADPRETQYF,TGTGCCAGCAGCTTCCTAGCAGATCCCCGGGAGACCCAGTACTTC,TRBJ2-5,NA,TRBV7-8,NA
CASSFFSGSGNTIYF,TGTGCCAGTAGTTTTTTCTCGGGGTCTGGAAACACCATATATTTT,TRBJ1-3,NA,TRBV19,NA
CASRTAGTHNSPLHF,TGTGCCAGCCGAACTGCCGGGACACACAATTCACCCCTCCACTTT,TRBJ1-6,NA,TRBV21-1,NA
CASSFAGGVGEKLFF,TGTGCCAGCAGCTTCGCGGGGGGCGTTGGGGAAAAACTGTTTTTT,TRBJ1-4,once,TRBV7-9,NA
CASSVTGGADTGELFF,TGTGCCAGCAGCGTCACGGGGGGGGCAGACACCGGGGAGCTGTTTTTT,TRBJ2-2,NA,TRBV9,TRBD2
CASSLNRDSYNEQFF,TGTGCCAGCAGTTTGAACCGGGACTCCTACAATGAGCAGTTCTTC,TRBJ2-1,NA,TRBV7-7,NA
CASSVGGGSYNEQFF,TGTGCCAGCAGCGTAGGCGGGGGCTCCTACAATGAGCAGTTCTTC,TRBJ2-1,NA,TRBV9,TRBD2
CASSRNQGSEKLFF,TGTGCCAGCAGTAGAAACCAGGGTTCAGAAAAACTGTTTTTT,TRBJ1-4,NA,TRBV2,NA
CASSRGTGAWEKLFF,TGCGCCAGCAGCCGGGGGACAGGGGCGTGGGAAAAACTGTTTTTT,TRBJ1-4,NA,TRBV4-3,TRBD1
CASSFTIRGPYNEQFF,TGTGCCAGCAGTTTCACTATACGGGGTCCATACAATGAGCAGTTCTTC,TRBJ2-1,once,TRBV27,NA
CAWSTEAGPGTPDTQYF,TGTGCCTGGAGCACCGAAGCGGGCCCTGGAACGCCAGATACGCAGTATTTT,TRBJ2-3,NA,TRBV30,NA
CASSLDLGAKNIQYF,TGTGCCAGCAGCTTAGACCTAGGAGCCAAAAACATTCAGTACTTC,TRBJ2-4,NA,TRBV7-8,NA
CSVGTGGSYEQYF,TGCAGCGTTGGGACAGGGGGCTCGTACGAGCAGTACTTC,TRBJ2-7,NA,TRBV29-1,TRBD1
CASSQETGAGNTIYF,TGCGCCAGCAGCCAAGAAACGGGGGCTGGAAACACCATATATTTT,TRBJ1-3,once,TRBV5-1,NA
CASSLIGAGEQFF,TGTGCCAGCAGTTTGATAGGGGCGGGGGAGCAGTTCTTC,TRBJ2-1,NA,TRBV12-3/TRBV12-4,NA
CASTTGRGGEKLFF,TGTGCCAGCACGACGGGCAGGGGAGGGGAAAAACTGTTTTTT,TRBJ1-4,NA,TRBV6-5,NA
CASSPTEAVPDYGYTF,TGTGCCAGCTCACCAACCGAGGCGGTCCCAGACTATGGCTACACCTTC,TRBJ1-2,NA,TRBV18,NA
CASSPVGGLAYEQYF,TGTGCCAGCAGCCCAGTGGGGGGGTTGGCCTACGAGCAGTACTTC,TRBJ2-7,NA,TRBV7-2,TRBD2
CASSFLDRAPLHF,TGTGCCAGCAGTTTTTTGGACAGAGCACCCCTCCACTTT,TRBJ1-6,NA,TRBV12-3/TRBV12-4,NA
CASSQLFSYEQYF,TGTGCCAGCAGCCAACTGTTCTCCTACGAGCAGTACTTC,TRBJ2-7,few,TRBV14,NA
CASSQGQGNTGELFF,TGTGCCAGCTCACAGGGACAGGGTAACACCGGGGAGCTGTTTTTT,TRBJ2-2,NA,TRBV18,TRBD1
CASSLGGTQYEQYF,TGTGCCAGCAGCCTCGGCGGCACCCAGTACGAGCAGTACTTC,TRBJ2-7,NA,TRBV28,NA